The source of this T cell receptor (beta chain) is a study of T cell responses to AZD1222 COVID-19 vaccine. Findings and caveats of the study: Two AZD1222 administrations were followed by greater Spike-specific TCR breadth and depth.

Germline CDR1 reads SQVTM; CDR2 reads ANQGSEA. V gave up 3 bases and J gave up 1 base, with 6 bases separating them. CDR3 length: 12 residues. As regards this clone: Its antigen is not identified.

Profiling relied on immunoSEQ multiplex PCR, and the TCRdb table lists in-frame clones only, not all of them. The repertoire includes more than 150,000 clones, around 92% of them detected once, and 10% sits in the top ten. Sequencing used peripheral blood, obtained on day 0 of AZD1222 vaccination. This receptor was identified in an adult in good health. The chain links TRBV29-1 to TRBJ1-2; D remains unclear. CDR3 DNA sequence: TGCAGCGTTGAGGCTTTTAACTATGGCTACACCTTC. Translated: CSVEAFNYGYTF.